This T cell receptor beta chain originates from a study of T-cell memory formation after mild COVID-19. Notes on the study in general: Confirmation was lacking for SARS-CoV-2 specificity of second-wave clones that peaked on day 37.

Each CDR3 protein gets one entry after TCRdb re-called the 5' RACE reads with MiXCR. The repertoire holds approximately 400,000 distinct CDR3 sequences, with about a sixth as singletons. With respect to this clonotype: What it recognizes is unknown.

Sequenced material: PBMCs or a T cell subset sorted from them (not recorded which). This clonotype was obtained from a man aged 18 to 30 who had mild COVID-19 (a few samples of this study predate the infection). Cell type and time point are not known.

The CDR3 spells CASSRWTSGGAYNEQFF. The DNA of the CDR3 is TGTGCCAGCAGTAGGTGGACTAGCGGGGGGGCCTACAATGAGCAGTTCTTC. The chain employs TRBV6-5 and TRBJ2-1; 15 bases map to TRBD2. The V and J ends lost 5 bases and 2 bases, in that order; junction bases with no gene match: 4. This CDR3 contains 17 residues. Germline V gives CDR1 MNHEY, CDR2 SVGAGI.